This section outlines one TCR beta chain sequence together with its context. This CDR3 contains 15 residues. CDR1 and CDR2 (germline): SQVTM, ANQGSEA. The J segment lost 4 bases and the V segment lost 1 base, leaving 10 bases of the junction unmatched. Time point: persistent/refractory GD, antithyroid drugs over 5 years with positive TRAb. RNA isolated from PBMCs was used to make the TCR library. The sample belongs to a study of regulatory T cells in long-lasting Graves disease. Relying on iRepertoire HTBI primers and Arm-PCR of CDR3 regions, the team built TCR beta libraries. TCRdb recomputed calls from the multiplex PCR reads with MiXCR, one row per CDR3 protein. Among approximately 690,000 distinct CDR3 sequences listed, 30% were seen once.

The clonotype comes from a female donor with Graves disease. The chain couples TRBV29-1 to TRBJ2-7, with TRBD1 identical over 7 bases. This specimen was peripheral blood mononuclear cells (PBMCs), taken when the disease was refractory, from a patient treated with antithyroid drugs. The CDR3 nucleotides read TGCAGCGTTGAAGGGATTAACAGGGGATTGTACGAGCAGTACTTC. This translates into CSVEGINRGLYEQYF.